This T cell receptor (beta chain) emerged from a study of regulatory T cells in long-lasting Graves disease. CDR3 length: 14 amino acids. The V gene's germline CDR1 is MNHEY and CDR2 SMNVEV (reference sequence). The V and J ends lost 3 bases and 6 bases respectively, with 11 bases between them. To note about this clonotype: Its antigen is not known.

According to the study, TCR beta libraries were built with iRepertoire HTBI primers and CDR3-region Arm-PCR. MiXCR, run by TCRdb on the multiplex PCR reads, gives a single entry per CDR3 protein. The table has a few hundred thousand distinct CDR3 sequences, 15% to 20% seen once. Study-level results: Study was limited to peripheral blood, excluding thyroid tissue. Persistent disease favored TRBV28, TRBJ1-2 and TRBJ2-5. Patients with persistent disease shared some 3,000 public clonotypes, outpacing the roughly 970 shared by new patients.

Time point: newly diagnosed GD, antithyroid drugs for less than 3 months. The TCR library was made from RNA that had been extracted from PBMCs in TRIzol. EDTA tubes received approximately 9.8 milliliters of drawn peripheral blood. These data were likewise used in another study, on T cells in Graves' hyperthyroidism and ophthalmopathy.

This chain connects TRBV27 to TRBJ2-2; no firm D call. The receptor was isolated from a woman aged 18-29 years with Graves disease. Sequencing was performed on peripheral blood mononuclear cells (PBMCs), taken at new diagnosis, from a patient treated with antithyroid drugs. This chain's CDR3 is CASSLGSTPGELFF. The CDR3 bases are TGTGCCAGCAGTTTGGGATCCACACCCGGGGAGCTGTTTTTT.